This TCR beta chain was found in a study of control samples from healthy donors and cancer patients. Clones were read by immunoSEQ multiplex PCR, and TCRdb kept only the in-frame ones, dropping some. The sample yields 100,000 or so clones, 83% seen once. This TCR was sampled from a woman in her 50s in good health. Specimen: blood.

The CDR3 DNA reads as TGTGCCAGCAGCCATGACGTGAACATAGGGCAGTACTTC. This translates into CASSHDVNIGQYF. The chain recombines TRBV3-1 (or the pseudogene TRBV3-2) with TRBJ2-7, with D uncertain. Germline V gene lookup returns CDR1 LGHDT and CDR2 YNNKEL (reference sequence). The CDR3 has 13 residues. Trimming shortened V by 3 bases and J by 9 bases, and 15 bases separated the two germline ends.